This T cell receptor (beta chain) was recorded in a study of OX40 agonist ivuxolimab in advanced cancers. In terms of the full investigation: Ivuxolimab, which targeted the costimulatory receptor OX40 (CD134), was an agonistic, fully human IgG2 monoclonal antibody. Among the approximately 50 dose-escalation patients, around 19 had hepatocellular carcinoma, about 15 melanoma, 9 renal cell carcinoma and 9 head and neck cancer. The monotherapy dose-escalation portion (N ≈ 56 patients) of the phase I ivuxolimab trial is reported in the paper. Partial responses occurred in three dose-escalation patients: two with cutaneous melanoma and one with hepatocellular carcinoma. Patients were allowed to have had prior anti-PD-1, anti-PD-L1 or anti-CTLA-4 therapy, and 40% to 45% of the dose-escalation patients had been treated with checkpoint inhibitors. Peripheral TCRbeta sequencing aimed to test whether ivuxolimab altered TCR sequence diversity and caused clonal T-cell expansion. Intravenous ivuxolimab was administered to patients every 2 weeks at six dose levels: 0.01, 0.1, 0.3, 1.5, 3 and 10 mg/kg. A male proportion of 70% to 90% and a mean age of roughly 58 years, ranging from about 23 to 79, were recorded for the dose-escalation cohort.

What the research found in general, with its limitations: Clonal expansion of both CD4+ and CD8+ blood T cells was observed from baseline to week 6 at doses 0.1 to 3.0 mg/kg. Low levels of normalized T-cell clonal expansion were also shown by some nonresponding patients. On average, CD8+ T cells showed more expanded clones than CD4+ T cells after ivuxolimab. The antigen specificity of the clonally expanded peripheral T cells was not determined. In partial responders in the 0.1-3.0 mg/kg groups, normalized peripheral clonal expansion was found to be among the lowest, especially among CD8+ T cells.

Patients with a history of autoimmune disease or receiving systemic immunosuppression were excluded from the trial. Peripheral blood for TCR sequencing was collected from all dose cohorts at baseline, on cycle 4 day 1, and on cycle 7 day 1. Samples were obtained from an open-label, multicenter, first-in-human phase I dose-escalation trial of ivuxolimab. Adults with locally advanced or metastatic melanoma, renal cell carcinoma, hepatocellular carcinoma or head and neck squamous cell carcinoma were enrolled in the trial. CD4+ and CD8+ T cells were sorted separately from peripheral blood before TCR sequencing. For sequencing of the TCRbeta CDR3 region, genomic DNA was extracted from the sorted cells. The immunoSEQ Assay was used for sequencing of TCRbeta CDR3 regions. This immuneACCESS table, as held by TCRdb, lists in-frame sequences with V and J called but not all clones. Of the missing ones, under half trace to an unresolved V gene in checked studies; the others have no known cause. The sample includes tens of thousands of clones, with 85% to 90% observed a single time. 9.5% to 15% of the sample rests with the top ten.

About this clone itself: Which antigen it targets is not known. No base-level quality is on record; no much larger clone is a single base apart.

The germline V gene (reference sequence) specifies SEHNR as CDR1 and FQNEAQ as CDR2. Spanning cysteine to phenylalanine, the CDR3 consists of 15 amino acids. The only DNA kept is the CDR3, 45 bases in frame from the first base. Trimming leaves V shorter by 6 bases and J shorter by 8 bases, with the junction holding 10 bases beyond the gene matches. Sequences were derived from CD4+ or CD8+ T cells sorted from blood, sampled in a trial of the OX40 agonist ivuxolimab. The chain uses TRBV7-9 and TRBJ1-4, with 9 middle bases fitting TRBD1. The clonotype was recovered from an adult with an advanced solid tumor such as melanoma, head and neck, liver or kidney cancer. The CDR3 region has the sequence CASRSGTGKIEKLFF. The sequenced DNA is TGTGCCAGCAGATCCGGGACAGGGAAAATCGAAAAACTGTTTTTT.